The rows below give T cell receptor beta chains drawn from one sample of a study of cytomegalovirus exposure and HLA in healthy donors. The data were produced by immunoSEQ multiplex PCR, yet TCRdb's version contains in-frame clones alone and is incomplete. The sample lists about 130,000 clones, around 73% occurring once. Sequenced sample: PBMCs. The origin of the receptors is a human donor in good health. CDR3s include the opening cysteine and the closing phenylalanine or tryptophan. D genes are given only for firm matches. Size values are once, few and many counts, or a class for expanded clones, and some rows have none.

j_call | v_call | d_call | clone_size | cdr3_aa | cdr3_nt
TRBJ1-4 | TRBV4-2 | NA | NA | CASSQDKGATNEKLFF | TGTGCCAGCAGCCAAGATAAGGGAGCAACTAATGAAAAACTGTTTTTT
TRBJ1-2 | TRBV5-1 | TRBD1 | NA | CASSLGQGLGGYTF | TGCGCCAGCAGCTTGGGACAGGGGCTTGGTGGCTACACCTTC
TRBJ1-3 | TRBV7-9 | NA | NA | CASSPEGNSGNTIYF | TGTGCCAGCAGCCCAGAGGGAAACTCTGGAAACACCATATATTTT
TRBJ2-7 | TRBV27 | TRBD1 | few | CASSSWTGYSYEQYF | TGTGCCAGCAGTTCCTGGACAGGCTACTCCTACGAGCAGTACTTC
TRBJ2-3 | TRBV19 | NA | NA | CASTYSSGAQYF | TGTGCCAGTACCTATAGTTCCGGGGCGCAGTATTTT
TRBJ2-1 | TRBV6-1 | NA | NA | CASAGPYNEQFF | TGTGCCAGCGCGGGCCCCTACAATGAGCAGTTCTTC
TRBJ2-7 | TRBV30 | NA | NA | CAWTRGPYDEQYF | TGTGCCTGGACGCGGGGGCCCTACGATGAGCAGTACTTC
TRBJ2-7 | TRBV5-1 | NA | few | CASSLEQPPYEQYF | TGCGCCAGCAGCTTGGAACAGCCACCCTACGAGCAGTACTTC
TRBJ2-3 | TRBV6-1 | NA | NA | CASKYTDTQYF | TGTGCCAGCAAATATACAGATACGCAGTATTTT
TRBJ2-1 | TRBV9 | TRBD1 | NA | CASSGTGTGGLNEQFF | TGTGCCAGCAGCGGAACCGGGACAGGGGGCCTAAATGAGCAGTTCTTC
TRBJ2-2 | TRBV5-4 | NA | NA | CASSLGGGAATGELFF | TGTGCCAGCAGCTTGGGTGGGGGGGCTGCCACCGGGGAGCTGTTTTTT
TRBJ2-3 | TRBV2 | NA | once | CASSQTGSSTDTQYF | TGTGCCAGCAGCCAAACGGGGTCTAGCACAGATACGCAGTATTTT
TRBJ2-5 | TRBV5-1 | NA | few | CASSLNSQETQYF | TGCGCCAGCAGCTTGAACAGCCAAGAGACCCAGTACTTC
TRBJ2-7 | TRBV10-2 | TRBD2 | once | CASSEYRLAGDYEQYF | TGCGCCAGCAGTGAGTATAGGCTAGCGGGAGACTACGAGCAGTACTTC
TRBJ2-1 | TRBV7-2 | TRBD2 | once | CASSVMLAGGRYNEQFF | TGTGCCAGCAGCGTGATGCTAGCGGGAGGTCGGTACAATGAGCAGTTCTTC
TRBJ2-2 | TRBV9 | TRBD2 | few | CASSESSGGAPNTGELFF | TGTGCCAGCAGCGAATCTAGCGGGGGGGCCCCCAACACCGGGGAGCTGTTTTTT
TRBJ2-1 | TRBV6-1 | TRBD2 | NA | CASKGLAGVSNEQFF | TGTGCCAGCAAGGGTTTGGCGGGAGTGAGCAATGAGCAGTTCTTC
TRBJ2-5 | TRBV10-3 | NA | NA | CAISGRGETQYF | TGTGCCATCAGTGGTCGGGGGGAGACCCAGTACTTC
TRBJ2-7 | TRBV6-5 | TRBD2 | once | CASSYMGGAQYF | TGTGCCAGCAGTTACATGGGAGGGGCGCAGTACTTC
TRBJ2-5 | TRBV7-2 | NA | once | CASSLDSGAPTQYF | TGTGCCAGCAGCTTAGACTCGGGAGCTCCAACCCAGTACTTC
TRBJ2-2 | TRBV5-4 | TRBD2 | NA | CASSFGAGANTGELFF | TGTGCCAGCAGCTTCGGAGCGGGGGCGAACACCGGGGAGCTGTTTTTT
TRBJ2-2 | TRBV7-9 | TRBD2 | NA | CASSLRLAGGPWTGELFF | TGTGCCAGCAGCTTACGACTAGCGGGAGGGCCATGGACCGGGGAGCTGTTTTTT
TRBJ1-6 | TRBV5-4 | TRBD1 | NA | CASSSPTGVNSPLHF | TGTGCCAGCAGCTCACCCACAGGGGTTAATTCACCCCTCCACTTT
TRBJ2-5 | TRBV10-3 | TRBD2 | NA | CATAGGTSGEGLGEQYF | TGTGCCACCGCGGGGGGGACTAGCGGTGAAGGGTTGGGTGAGCAGTACTTC
TRBJ2-3 | TRBV2 | TRBD1 | NA | CASSFRGGQDTQYF | TGTGCCAGCAGTTTTAGAGGGGGCCAAGATACGCAGTATTTT
TRBJ2-3 | TRBV5-1 | TRBD2 | NA | CASSLATSGGHTVDTQYF | TGCGCCAGCAGCTTGGCGACTAGCGGGGGCCACACGGTAGATACGCAGTATTTT
TRBJ2-7 | TRBV7-2 | TRBD1 | few | CASSLTGAPRTKGYEQYF | TGTGCCAGCAGCTTGACAGGGGCGCCCAGGACTAAGGGCTACGAGCAGTACTTC
TRBJ2-2 | TRBV5-1 | NA | NA | CASSLAGSRSVGELFF | TGCGCCAGCAGCTTGGCCGGGTCTAGGTCGGTCGGGGAGCTGTTTTTT
TRBJ2-3 | TRBV10-3 | TRBD1 | NA | CAIGVPGGSDTQYF | TGTGCCATCGGTGTGCCAGGGGGCTCAGATACGCAGTATTTT
TRBJ2-5 | TRBV19 | NA | NA | CASSIIPLGETQYF | TGTGCCAGTAGTATTATCCCCCTAGGAGAGACCCAGTACTTC
TRBJ1-4 | TRBV5-4 | NA | NA | CASSPNPPGVLFF | TGTGCCAGCAGCCCAAATCCTCCGGGAGTACTGTTTTTT
TRBJ2-1 | TRBV19 | TRBD2 | NA | CASSIRLGGGTSYNEQFF | TGTGCCAGTAGTATTCGTCTGGGCGGGGGGACATCCTACAATGAGCAGTTCTTC
TRBJ2-1 | TRBV7-8 | NA | NA | CASSLRTLRSYNEQFF | TGTGCCAGCAGCTTACGGACACTACGCTCCTACAATGAGCAGTTCTTC
TRBJ2-6 | TRBV7-3 | TRBD1 | few | CASSLAGTGSGANVLTF | TGTGCCAGCAGCTTAGCGGGGACAGGGTCTGGGGCCAACGTCCTGACTTTC
TRBJ2-7 | TRBV6-1 | TRBD2 | NA | CASSFLAGAYEQYF | TGTGCCAGCAGCTTTCTAGCGGGAGCTTACGAGCAGTACTTC
TRBJ2-1 | TRBV7-8 | TRBD1 | NA | CASSFRQRLGQGDNEQFF | TGTGCCAGCAGCTTTCGCCAGCGTCTGGGACAGGGGGACAATGAGCAGTTCTTC
TRBJ1-1 | TRBV7-8 | TRBD1 | NA | CASSLADRAEAFF | TGTGCCAGCAGCTTAGCCGACAGGGCTGAAGCTTTCTTT
TRBJ2-1 | TRBV19 | NA | few | CASSIAEQQQFF | TGTGCCAGTAGTATAGCCGAACAGCAGCAGTTCTTC
TRBJ2-7 | TRBV20-1 | NA | NA | CSARKTEQYF | TGCAGTGCTAGAAAAACAGAGCAGTACTTC
TRBJ1-4 | TRBV7-2 | NA | NA | CASSLTGNGEKLFF | TGTGCCAGCAGCCTTACAGGGAATGGTGAAAAACTGTTTTTT
TRBJ2-5 | TRBV6-1 | TRBD2 | once | CASLAGGPGETQYF | TGTGCCAGTCTGGCGGGGGGGCCGGGAGAGACCCAGTACTTC
TRBJ2-7 | TRBV10-1 | TRBD1 | NA | CASRGGQGAYEQYF | TGCGCCAGCAGGGGGGGACAGGGTGCCTACGAGCAGTACTTC
TRBJ2-1 | TRBV30 | TRBD2 | few | CAWSGAGTSGSYNEQFF | TGTGCCTGGAGTGGGGCCGGGACTAGCGGGAGCTACAATGAGCAGTTCTTC
TRBJ1-4 | TRBV25-1 | TRBD1 | few | CASSDRDREEKLFF | TGTGCCAGCAGTGACCGGGACAGGGAAGAAAAACTGTTTTTT
TRBJ2-7 | TRBV13 | TRBD2 | NA | CASSPLGGSSYEQYF | TGTGCCAGCAGCCCCCTGGGCGGGAGCTCCTACGAGCAGTACTTC
TRBJ2-6 | TRBV7-3 | NA | NA | CASSSFSFSGANVLTF | TGTGCCAGCAGCTCATTTAGTTTCTCTGGGGCCAACGTCCTGACTTTC
TRBJ2-1 | TRBV6-1 | NA | NA | CASSEWRVAGGEQFF | TGTGCCAGCAGTGAATGGAGGGTTGCAGGCGGTGAGCAGTTCTTC
TRBJ1-1 | TRBV7-9 | NA | NA | CASSFVDSEAFF | TGTGCCAGCAGCTTTGTGGACAGTGAAGCTTTCTTT
TRBJ2-3 | TRBV27 | TRBD2 | NA | CASSGRGDVGGATDTQYF | TGTGCCAGCAGTGGGCGGGGGGACGTCGGGGGGGCCACAGATACGCAGTATTTT
TRBJ2-5 | TRBV7-9 | NA | NA | CSSSLASETQYF | TGTTCCAGCAGCTTAGCTTCGGAGACCCAGTACTTC
TRBJ2-1 | TRBV6-6 | TRBD2 | NA | CASTYFSGVAGDEQFF | TGTGCCAGCACCTACTTTTCGGGGGTAGCGGGAGATGAGCAGTTCTTC
TRBJ1-1 | TRBV19 | TRBD1 | few | CASSVYRGTTAGEAFF | TGTGCCAGTAGTGTCTACAGGGGGACGACGGCCGGTGAAGCTTTCTTT
TRBJ2-1 | TRBV2 | NA | few | CASSEFPPGSSYNEQFF | TGTGCCAGCAGTGAATTCCCTCCTGGCAGCTCCTACAATGAGCAGTTCTTC
TRBJ1-5 | TRBV5-4 | NA | NA | CASSFGGAGFKDNQPQHF | TGTGCCAGCAGCTTTGGAGGGGCCGGTTTCAAGGATAATCAGCCCCAGCATTTT
TRBJ2-7 | TRBV27 | TRBD1 | NA | CASTLAAGTGTYEQYF | TGTGCCAGCACCTTAGCCGCCGGGACAGGGACCTACGAGCAGTACTTC
TRBJ2-3 | TRBV10-3 | NA | NA | CAIQITDTQYF | TGTGCCATCCAAATCACAGATACGCAGTATTTT
TRBJ2-3 | TRBV5-1 | NA | NA | CASSLGDSTDTQYF | TGCGCCAGCAGCTTGGGAGATAGCACAGATACGCAGTATTTT
TRBJ2-4 | TRBV18 | TRBD2 | once | CASSPGTSKNIQYF | TGTGCCAGCTCCCCCGGGACTAGCAAAAACATTCAGTACTTC